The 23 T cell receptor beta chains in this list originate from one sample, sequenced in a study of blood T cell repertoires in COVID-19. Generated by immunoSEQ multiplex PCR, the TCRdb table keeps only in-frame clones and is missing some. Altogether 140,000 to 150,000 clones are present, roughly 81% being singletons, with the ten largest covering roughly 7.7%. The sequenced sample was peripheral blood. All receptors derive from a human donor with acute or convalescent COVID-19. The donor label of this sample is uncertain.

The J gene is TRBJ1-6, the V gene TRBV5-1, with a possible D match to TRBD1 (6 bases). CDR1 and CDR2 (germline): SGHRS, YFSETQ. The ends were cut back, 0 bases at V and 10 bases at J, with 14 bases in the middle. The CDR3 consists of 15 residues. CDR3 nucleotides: TGCGCCAGCAGCTTGGGGGCAGGGGAGAAATCACCCCTCCACTTT. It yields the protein CASSLGAGEKSPLHF.

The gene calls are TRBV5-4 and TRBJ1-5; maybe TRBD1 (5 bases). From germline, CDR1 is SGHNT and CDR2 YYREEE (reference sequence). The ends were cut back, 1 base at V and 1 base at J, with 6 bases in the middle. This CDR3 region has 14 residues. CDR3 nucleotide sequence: TGTGCCAGCAGCTTGAGGGGAAGCAATCAGCCCCAGCATTTT. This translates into CASSLRGSNQPQHF.

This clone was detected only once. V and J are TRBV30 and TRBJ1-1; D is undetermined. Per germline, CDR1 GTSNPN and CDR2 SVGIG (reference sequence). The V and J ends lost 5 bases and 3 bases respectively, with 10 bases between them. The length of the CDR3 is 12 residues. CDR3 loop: CAWAYQDTEAFF. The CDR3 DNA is TGTGCCTGGGCCTACCAGGACACTGAAGCTTTCTTT.

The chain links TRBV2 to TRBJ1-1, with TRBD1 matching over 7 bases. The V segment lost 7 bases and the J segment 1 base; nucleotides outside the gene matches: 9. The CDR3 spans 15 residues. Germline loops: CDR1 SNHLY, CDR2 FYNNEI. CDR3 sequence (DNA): TGTGCCAGCACCCGAAACAGGGGTGGGAACACTGAAGCTTTCTTT. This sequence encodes CASTRNRGGNTEAFF.

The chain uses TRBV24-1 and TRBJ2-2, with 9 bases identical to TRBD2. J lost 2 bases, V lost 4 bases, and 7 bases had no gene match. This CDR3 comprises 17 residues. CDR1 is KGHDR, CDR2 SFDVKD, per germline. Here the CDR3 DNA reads TGTGCCACCAGTGACTTAGCGGGGGCCCTAAACACCGGGGAGCTGTTTTTT. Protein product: CATSDLAGALNTGELFF.

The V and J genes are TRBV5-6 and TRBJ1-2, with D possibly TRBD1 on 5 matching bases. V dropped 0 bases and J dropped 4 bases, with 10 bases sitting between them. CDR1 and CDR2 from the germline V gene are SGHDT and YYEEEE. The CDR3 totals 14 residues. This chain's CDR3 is CASSLVAGPYGYTF. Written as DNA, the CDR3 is TGTGCCAGCAGCTTGGTGGCAGGGCCCTATGGCTACACCTTC. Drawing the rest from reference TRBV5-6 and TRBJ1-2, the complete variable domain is DAGVTQSPTHLIKTRGQQVTLRCSPKSGHDTVSWYQQALGQGPQFIFQYYEEEERQRGNFPDRFSGHQFPNYSSELNVNALLLGDSALYLCASSLVAGPYGYTFGSGTRLTVV.

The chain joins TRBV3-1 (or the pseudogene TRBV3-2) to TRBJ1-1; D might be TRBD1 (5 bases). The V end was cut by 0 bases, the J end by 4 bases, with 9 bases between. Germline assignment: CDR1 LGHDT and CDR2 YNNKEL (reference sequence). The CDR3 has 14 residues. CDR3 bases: TGTGCCAGCAGCCAAGACAGGGTCCCCACTGAAGCTTTCTTT. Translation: CASSQDRVPTEAFF.

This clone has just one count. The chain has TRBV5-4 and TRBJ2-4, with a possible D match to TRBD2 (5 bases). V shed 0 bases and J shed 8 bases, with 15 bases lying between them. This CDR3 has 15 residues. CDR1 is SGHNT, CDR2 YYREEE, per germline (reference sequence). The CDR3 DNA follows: TGTGCCAGCAGCTTGGGGGGAGCCACTCGGGACATTCAGTACTTC. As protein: CASSLGGATRDIQYF.

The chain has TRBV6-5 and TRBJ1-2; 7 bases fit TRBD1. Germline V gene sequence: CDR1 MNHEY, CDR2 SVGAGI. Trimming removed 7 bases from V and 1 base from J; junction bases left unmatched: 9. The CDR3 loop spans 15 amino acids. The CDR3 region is CASIGGGTNNYGYTF. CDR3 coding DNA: TGTGCCAGCATAGGGGGCGGGACGAATAACTATGGCTACACCTTC.

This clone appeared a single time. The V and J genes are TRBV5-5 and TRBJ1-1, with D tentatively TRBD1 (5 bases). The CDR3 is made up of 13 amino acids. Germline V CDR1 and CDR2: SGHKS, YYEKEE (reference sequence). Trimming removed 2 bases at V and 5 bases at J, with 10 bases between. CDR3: CASSFQGGTEAFF. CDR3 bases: TGTGCCAGCAGCTTCCAGGGAGGGACTGAAGCTTTCTTT.

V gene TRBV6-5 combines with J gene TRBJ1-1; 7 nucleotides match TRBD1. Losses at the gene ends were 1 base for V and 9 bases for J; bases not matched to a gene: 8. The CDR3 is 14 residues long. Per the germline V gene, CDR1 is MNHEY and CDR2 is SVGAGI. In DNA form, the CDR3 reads TGTGCCAGCAGTTACTTTCGGGACAGACAGAAAGCTTTCTTT. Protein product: CASSYFRDRQKAFF.

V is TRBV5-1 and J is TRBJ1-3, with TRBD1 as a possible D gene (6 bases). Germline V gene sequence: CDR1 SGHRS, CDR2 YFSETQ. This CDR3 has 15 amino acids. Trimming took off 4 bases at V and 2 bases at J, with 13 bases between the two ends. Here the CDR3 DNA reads TGCGCCAGCAGCCTCTCAGGGGATCCTGGAAACACCATATATTTT. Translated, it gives CASSLSGDPGNTIYF.

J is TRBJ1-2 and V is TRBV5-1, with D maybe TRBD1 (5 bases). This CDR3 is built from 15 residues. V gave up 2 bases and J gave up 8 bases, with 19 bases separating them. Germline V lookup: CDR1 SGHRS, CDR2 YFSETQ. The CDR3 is CASSFARVHYNGYTF. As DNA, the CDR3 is TGCGCCAGCAGCTTTGCCAGGGTGCATTATAACGGCTACACCTTC.

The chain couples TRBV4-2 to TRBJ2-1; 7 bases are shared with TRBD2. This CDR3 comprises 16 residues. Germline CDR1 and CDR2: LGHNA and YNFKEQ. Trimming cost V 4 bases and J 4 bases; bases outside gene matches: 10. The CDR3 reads CASSLKRLAEYNEQFF. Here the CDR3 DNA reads TGTGCCAGCAGCCTTAAGAGGCTAGCGGAATACAATGAGCAGTTCTTC.

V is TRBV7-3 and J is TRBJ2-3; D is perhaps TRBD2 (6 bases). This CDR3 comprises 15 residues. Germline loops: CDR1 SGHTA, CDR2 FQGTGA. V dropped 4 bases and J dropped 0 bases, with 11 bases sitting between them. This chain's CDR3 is CASSSAGSSTDTQYF. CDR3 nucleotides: TGTGCCAGCAGCTCCGCGGGATCTAGCACAGATACGCAGTATTTT. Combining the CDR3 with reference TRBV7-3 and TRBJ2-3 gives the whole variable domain GAGVSQTPSNKVTEKGKYVELRCDPISGHTALYWYRQSLGQGPEFLIYFQGTGAADDSGLPNDRFFAVRPEGSVSTLKIQRTERGDSAVYLCASSSAGSSTDTQYFGPGTRLTVL.

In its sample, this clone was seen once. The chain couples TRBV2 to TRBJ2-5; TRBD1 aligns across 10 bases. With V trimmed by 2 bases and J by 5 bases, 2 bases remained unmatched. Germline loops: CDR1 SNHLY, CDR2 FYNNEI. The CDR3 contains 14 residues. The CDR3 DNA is TGTGCCAGCAGTGAAAGGGGACAGGGGGAGACCCAGTACTTC. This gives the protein CASSERGQGETQYF.

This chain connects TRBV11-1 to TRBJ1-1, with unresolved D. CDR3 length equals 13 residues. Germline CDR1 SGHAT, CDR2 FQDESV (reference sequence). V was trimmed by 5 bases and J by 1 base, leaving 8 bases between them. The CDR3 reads CASSIQQNTEAFF. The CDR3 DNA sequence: TGTGCCAGCAGCATACAGCAGAACACTGAAGCTTTCTTT.

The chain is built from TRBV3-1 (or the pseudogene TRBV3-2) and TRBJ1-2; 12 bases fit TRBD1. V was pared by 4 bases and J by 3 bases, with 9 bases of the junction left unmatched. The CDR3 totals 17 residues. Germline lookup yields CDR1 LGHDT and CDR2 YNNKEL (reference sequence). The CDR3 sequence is CASSLGDRGQGDYGYTF. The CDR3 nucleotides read TGTGCCAGCAGCCTCGGGGACAGGGGGCAGGGAGACTATGGCTACACCTTC.

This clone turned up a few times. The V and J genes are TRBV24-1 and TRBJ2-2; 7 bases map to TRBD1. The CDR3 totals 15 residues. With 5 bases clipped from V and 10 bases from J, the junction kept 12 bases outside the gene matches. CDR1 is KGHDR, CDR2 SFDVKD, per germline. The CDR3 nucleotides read TGTGCCACCAGTGCCGGGGACAGTCCCCCCGAGGAGCTGTTTTTT. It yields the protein CATSAGDSPPEELFF.

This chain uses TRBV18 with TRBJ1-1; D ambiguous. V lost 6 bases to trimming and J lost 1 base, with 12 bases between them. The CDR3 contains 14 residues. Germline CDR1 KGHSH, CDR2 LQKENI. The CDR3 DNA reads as TGTGCCAGCTCCCCTTCGGCGGGGAACACTGAAGCTTTCTTT. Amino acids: CASSPSAGNTEAFF.

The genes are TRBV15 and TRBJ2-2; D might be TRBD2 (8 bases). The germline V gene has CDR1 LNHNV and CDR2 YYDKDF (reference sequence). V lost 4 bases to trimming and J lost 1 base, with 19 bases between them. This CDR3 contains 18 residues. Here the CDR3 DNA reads TGTGCCACCAGCATGCCAAGGGGGCGGGGGGAGAACACCGGGGAGCTGTTTTTT. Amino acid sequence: CATSMPRGRGENTGELFF.

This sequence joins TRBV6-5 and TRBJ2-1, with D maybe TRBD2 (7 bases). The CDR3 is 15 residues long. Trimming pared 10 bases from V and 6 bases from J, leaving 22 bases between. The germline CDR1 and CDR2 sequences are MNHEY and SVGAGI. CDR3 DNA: TGTGCCATGTCGGAGGGGGGGGGCAATCGCAATGAGCAGTTCTTC. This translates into CAMSEGGGNRNEQFF.

CDR3 sequence: CASSIFGGGPADTQYF. DNA for the CDR3: TGTGCCAGTAGTATATTCGGGGGGGGGCCTGCAGATACGCAGTATTTT. The chain uses TRBV19 and TRBJ2-3; 8 bases fit TRBD2. Per the germline V gene, CDR1 is LNHDA and CDR2 is SQIVND (reference sequence). After removal of 2 bases from V and 4 bases from J, the junction contained 8 bases not matched to a gene. The CDR3 spans 16 residues.